Sequencing of this TCR beta chain was carried out in a study of blood T cell repertoires in COVID-19. Study background: Samples representing acute and convalescent COVID-19 were sourced from the United States, Italy and Spain.

Per the original data handling: Counts of nucleated cells, estimated from reference gene primer amplification, were obtained. Generated by immunoSEQ multiplex PCR, the TCRdb table keeps only in-frame clones and is missing some. V and J calls and clone size are copied from that table; D and trimming were computed from the DNA. This sample carries tens of thousands of clones, 84% of them seen once, and the ten largest clones take around 5.4%. Germline V gene data show CDR1 as MGHRA and CDR2 as YSYEKL. The CDR3 runs to 20 residues. The V segment lost 0 bases and the J segment 1 base; nucleotides outside the gene matches: 12.

This rearrangement joins TRBV4-1 to TRBJ1-1, with TRBD1 identical over 12 bases. Sample: peripheral blood. The origin of this receptor is a woman aged 60-70 years with acute or convalescent COVID-19. CDR3 in amino acids: CASSQDFSGTGGQGNTEAFF. The CDR3 region has the DNA TGCGCCAGCAGCCAAGATTTTTCGGGGACAGGGGGCCAGGGGAACACTGAAGCTTTCTTT.